The T cell receptor beta chain described here comes from a study of control samples from healthy donors and cancer patients. Some clones are missing from TCRdb's copy, which holds only in-frame ones; the method was immunoSEQ multiplex PCR. The sample has roughly 150,000 clones, roughly 89% seen once; the top ten hold around 4.6%. Trimming removed 4 bases at V and 2 bases at J, with 14 bases between. The germline V gene encodes CDR1 LNHNV and CDR2 YYDKDF (reference sequence). The CDR3 is 16 amino acids. What was sequenced was blood. The chain is built from TRBV15 and TRBJ1-4; D is perhaps TRBD1 (5 bases). This clonotype was obtained from a man aged 25 to 40 in good health. CDR3 amino acids: CATSNGVGVTNEKLFF. The CDR3 DNA reads as TGTGCCACCAGCAATGGGGTGGGGGTTACTAATGAAAAACTGTTTTTT.